The rows below give T cell receptor beta chains drawn from one sample of a study of shared clonotypes between healthy human individuals. Libraries were prepared by immunoSEQ multiplex PCR; TCRdb keeps only in-frame clonotypes and omits some of them. The repertoire holds some 2,000,000 clones, with approximately 96% as singletons. Sequenced sample: naive CD4+ T cells sorted from blood. The receptors derive from a young man in good health. The CDR3 runs from the conserved cysteine through the conserved F or W. The D gene is left open where the match is weak. The listing skips clone size in some rows; elsewhere it reads once, few, many or a size class.

J	V	size	D	length	DNA	CDR3
TRBJ1-3	TRBV6-1	-	-	14	TGTGCCAGCAGTGAACCTAGACAGGGAAACACCATATATTTT	CASSEPRQGNTIYF
TRBJ1-5	TRBV19	-	-	14	TGTGCCAGTACCGATCCCGGGGCAGTCAGGGCCCAGCATTTT	CASTDPGAVRAQHF
TRBJ2-1	TRBV30	-	-	16	TGTGCCTGGAACACTCTTCCGGGGAGCTCCTACAATGAGCAGTTCTTC	CAWNTLPGSSYNEQFF
TRBJ1-1	TRBV30	-	-	13	TGTGCCTGGAGTGCAGCTGTATTGACTGAAGCTTTCTTT	CAWSAAVLTEAFF
TRBJ2-7	TRBV5-1	-	TRBD1	14	TGCGCCAGCAGCTTGGGGGACAGGTACGGCGAGCAGTACTTC	CASSLGDRYGEQYF
TRBJ1-6	TRBV5-4	once	TRBD1	16	TGTGCCAGCACGTCCCTGACAGGGGGTAGTAATTCACCCCTCCACTTT	CASTSLTGGSNSPLHF
TRBJ2-3	TRBV5-6	-	TRBD2	16	TGTGCCAGCAGCTTGGCCAAAGCGGGAGTGACAGATACGCAGTATTTT	CASSLAKAGVTDTQYF
TRBJ1-1	TRBV29-1	-	TRBD1	13	TGCAGCGTGAACAGGGGGCCCGGCACTGAAGCTTTCTTT	CSVNRGPGTEAFF
TRBJ2-3	TRBV2	-	-	12	TGTGCCAGCAGTGATAACACAGATACGCAGTATTTT	CASSDNTDTQYF
TRBJ2-5	TRBV5-1	-	TRBD2	15	TGCGCCAGCAGCCCACGAACTAGCGGGGCGGAGACCCAGTACTTC	CASSPRTSGAETQYF
TRBJ2-7	TRBV30	-	TRBD1	14	TGTGCCTGGAGTCCGGGACAGGGATTTGGGGAGCAGTACTTC	CAWSPGQGFGEQYF
TRBJ2-3	TRBV10-3	-	-	12	TGTGCCATCAGTGACAGGGGTCATACGCAGTATTTT	CAISDRGHTQYF
TRBJ1-1	TRBV28	few	TRBD1	13	TGTGCCAGCAGATCCAGGGGGTTGGCTGAAGCTTTCTTT	CASRSRGLAEAFF
TRBJ1-5	TRBV9	once	-	18	TGTGCCAGCAGCGTAGGGAGGGAGGGAAGTTGGGGCAATCAGCCCCAGCATTTT	CASSVGREGSWGNQPQHF
TRBJ2-5	TRBV7-6	-	TRBD2	16	TGTGCCAGCAGCTCCACAGGACTAGCGAGAGAAGAGACCCAGTACTTC	CASSSTGLAREETQYF
TRBJ2-1	TRBV4-3	-	TRBD1	15	TGCGCCAGCAGCCATGGAATCTCACAGGGGGATGAGCAGTTCTTC	CASSHGISQGDEQFF
TRBJ2-3	TRBV5-1	-	-	12	TGCGCCAGCAGCTCTACAGGAGATACGCAGTATTTT	CASSSTGDTQYF
TRBJ2-3	TRBV11-3	-	-	13	TGTGCCAGCAGCTTAATGCCCACAGATACGCAGTATTTT	CASSLMPTDTQYF
TRBJ2-7	TRBV7-8	-	-	13	TGTGCCAGCAGCTTAACCGAAACCTACGAGCAGTACTTC	CASSLTETYEQYF
TRBJ2-3	TRBV18	-	-	11	TGTGCCAGCTCTCCGACAGATACGCAGTATTTT	CASSPTDTQYF
TRBJ2-2	TRBV9	-	TRBD2	15	TGTGCCAGCAGCCCCGGGACTAGCGGGTACGGGGAGCTGTTTTTT	CASSPGTSGYGELFF
TRBJ1-4	TRBV4-3	-	-	16	TGCGCCAGCAGCCCTACCCGGACAGTTATTGGAGATAAACTGTTTTTT	CASSPTRTVIGDKLFF
TRBJ1-2	TRBV27	-	-	16	TGTGCCAGCAGTCCCAGGGACGGAGGATCCAGCTATGGCTACACCTTC	CASSPRDGGSSYGYTF
TRBJ2-1	TRBV25-1	-	-	12	TGTGCCAGCAACCTAAGGGGTAATGAGCAGTTCTTC	CASNLRGNEQFF
TRBJ1-4	TRBV2	-	-	15	TGTGCCAGCAGTGAACGGTCTGCAACTAATGAAAAACTGTTTTTT	CASSERSATNEKLFF
TRBJ1-4	TRBV5-1	-	-	16	TGCGCCAGCAGCCCGGTGGAAAGGACAACTAATGAAAAACTGTTTTTT	CASSPVERTTNEKLFF
TRBJ1-2	TRBV29-1	-	TRBD1	14	TGCAGCGCCATTGGACAGGGGATCAAGTATGGCTACACCTTC	CSAIGQGIKYGYTF
TRBJ2-7	TRBV11-2	-	TRBD2	16	TGTGCCAGCAGCTTATCAGCTAGCGGGGGGTCCTACGAGCAGTACTTC	CASSLSASGGSYEQYF
TRBJ2-7	TRBV7-2	once	TRBD2	16	TGTGCCAGCAGTCCCGCAGGGACTAGCGCCAGTAACGAGCAGTACTTC	CASSPAGTSASNEQYF
TRBJ1-2	TRBV4-2	-	-	16	TGTGCCAGCAGCCAAGAATTAGGCTTCATCGGCGGGGGCTACACCTTC	CASSQELGFIGGGYTF
TRBJ2-2	TRBV4-3	-	TRBD1	16	TGCGCCAGCAGCCACTCACAAACAGGGGTTGCCGGGGAGCTGTTTTTT	CASSHSQTGVAGELFF
TRBJ2-5	TRBV29-1	-	TRBD2	16	TGCAGCGTTGTTCCGGGACTAGGGCTTTACCAAGAGACCCAGTACTTC	CSVVPGLGLYQETQYF
TRBJ1-2	TRBV9	-	-	14	TGTGCCAGCAGCGTAGACAGGGTCGGCTATGGCTACACCTTC	CASSVDRVGYGYTF
TRBJ1-1	TRBV7-2	-	-	14	TGTGCCAGCAGCCTCCGTTCGGGGGGCGCTGAAGCTTTCTTT	CASSLRSGGAEAFF
TRBJ2-3	TRBV7-2	-	TRBD2	16	TGTGCCAGCAGCCCCAGACTAGCAGCTAGCACAGATACGCAGTATTTT	CASSPRLAASTDTQYF
TRBJ1-1	TRBV10-3	-	-	14	TGTGCCATCAGCGGCGGCAGGAGGAACACTGAAGCTTTCTTT	CAISGGRRNTEAFF
TRBJ2-1	TRBV10-2	-	-	11	TGCGCCAGCAGTCCTGGGGCGGAGCAGTTCTTC	CASSPGAEQFF
TRBJ1-1	TRBV5-5	once	-	15	TGTGCCAGCAGCTTGGAGGGGCTTCAGAACACTGAAGCTTTCTTT	CASSLEGLQNTEAFF
TRBJ2-2	TRBV6-6	-	-	11	TGTGCCAGCAGTTCCCCTGGGGAGCTGTTTTTT	CASSSPGELFF
TRBJ1-3	TRBV5-1	-	-	16	TGCGCCAGCAGCTCCACGGGGGGTTTCTCTGGAAACACCATATATTTT	CASSSTGGFSGNTIYF
TRBJ2-3	TRBV5-6	-	-	11	TGTGCCAGCAGCTTCCAGGCCACGCAGTATTTT	CASSFQATQYF
TRBJ1-1	TRBV6-1	-	-	13	TGTGCCAGTTGCAGGGAGATGAACACTGAAGCTTTCTTT	CASCREMNTEAFF
TRBJ2-1	TRBV5-1	once	TRBD1	13	TGCGCCAGCAGCAGAGACAGGGGCAATGAGCAGTTCTTC	CASSRDRGNEQFF
TRBJ2-2	TRBV4-1	-	-	18	TGCGCCAGCAGCCACGGAATGGAGGGCATCCTTGTAAGCGGGGAGCTGTTTTTT	CASSHGMEGILVSGELFF
TRBJ2-6	TRBV11-2	-	-	16	TGTGCCAGCAGCTTAGAAAGGGGGGTTGGGGCCAACGTCCTGACTTTC	CASSLERGVGANVLTF
TRBJ1-3	TRBV11-3	-	-	16	TGTGCCAGCAGCTTAGAAGTAAGGGGCCCTGGAAACACCATATATTTT	CASSLEVRGPGNTIYF
TRBJ2-2	TRBV18	-	-	16	TGTGCCAGCTCACCAATGGGAAACGCGAACACCGGGGAGCTGTTTTTT	CASSPMGNANTGELFF
TRBJ2-7	TRBV7-9	-	TRBD1	14	TGTGCCAGCAGCTCAGACAGGGGCTCCTACGAGCAGTACTTC	CASSSDRGSYEQYF
TRBJ2-7	TRBV11-2	-	-	16	TGTGCCAGCAGCTTAGATCTGGGGCTTAGCTCCTACGAGCAGTACTTC	CASSLDLGLSSYEQYF
TRBJ2-7	TRBV9	-	TRBD2	12	TGTGCCAGCAGCCGGGAGGACTACGAGCAGTACTTC	CASSREDYEQYF
TRBJ2-4	TRBV5-1	-	TRBD1	16	TGCGCCAGCAGCTTGGATAATCCGGGACAGTTAGACATTCAGTACTTC	CASSLDNPGQLDIQYF
TRBJ2-6	TRBV2	-	-	15	TGTGCCAGCAGGACAGGTGCCCTCGGGGCCAACGTCCTGACTTTC	CASRTGALGANVLTF
TRBJ1-1	TRBV10-3	-	TRBD1	15	TGTGCCATCAGTAGACAGGGGGGTTGGAGCACTGAAGCTTTCTTT	CAISRQGGWSTEAFF
TRBJ2-5	TRBV7-9	-	TRBD2	16	TGTGCCAGCAGTCCCCCGGGGGGGATGTACCAAGAGACCCAGTACTTC	CASSPPGGMYQETQYF
TRBJ2-5	TRBV6-5	-	-	13	TGTGCCAGCAGCTCAAGGAGGCAAGAGACCCAGTACTTC	CASSSRRQETQYF
TRBJ2-2	TRBV6-5	-	-	12	TGTGCCAGCACTTGGGGTGCCGGGGAGCTGTTTTTT	CASTWGAGELFF
TRBJ1-4	TRBV5-1	-	-	14	TGCGCCAGCAGCTTGGAGGGGTATGGTGAAAAACTGTTTTTT	CASSLEGYGEKLFF
TRBJ2-7	TRBV28	-	TRBD1	15	TGTGCCAGCGGTGGAGCCGAGACAGGGGCCTACGAGCAGTACTTC	CASGGAETGAYEQYF
TRBJ1-1	TRBV5-4	-	-	13	TGTGCCAGCAACCTAAGGGGCGGTGTGGGCGCTTTCTTT	CASNLRGGVGAFF